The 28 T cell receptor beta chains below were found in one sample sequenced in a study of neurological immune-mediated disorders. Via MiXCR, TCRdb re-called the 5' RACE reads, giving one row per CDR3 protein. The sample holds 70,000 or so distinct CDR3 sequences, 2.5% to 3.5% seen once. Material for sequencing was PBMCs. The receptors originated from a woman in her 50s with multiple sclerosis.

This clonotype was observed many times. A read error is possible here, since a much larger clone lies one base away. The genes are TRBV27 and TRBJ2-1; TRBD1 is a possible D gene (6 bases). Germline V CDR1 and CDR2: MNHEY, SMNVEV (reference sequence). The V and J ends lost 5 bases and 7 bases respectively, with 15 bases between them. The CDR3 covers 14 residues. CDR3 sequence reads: CASSPFNRANEQFF. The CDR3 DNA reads TGTGCCAGCAGTCCCTTTAACAGGGCGAATGAGCAGTTCTTC.

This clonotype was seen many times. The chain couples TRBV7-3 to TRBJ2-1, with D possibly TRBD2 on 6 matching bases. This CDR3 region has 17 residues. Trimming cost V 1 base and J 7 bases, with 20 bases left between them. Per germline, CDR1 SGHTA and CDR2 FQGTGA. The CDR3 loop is CASSLIRLLRDYNEQFF. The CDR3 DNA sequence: TGTGCCAGCAGCTTAATTCGCTTATTGCGGGATTATAATGAGCAGTTCTTC.

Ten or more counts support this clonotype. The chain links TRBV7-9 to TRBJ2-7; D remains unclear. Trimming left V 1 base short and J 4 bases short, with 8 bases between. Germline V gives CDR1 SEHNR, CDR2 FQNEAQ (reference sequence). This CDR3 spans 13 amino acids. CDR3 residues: CASSLGHLYEQYF. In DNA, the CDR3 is TGTGCCAGCAGCTTAGGGCACCTTTACGAGCAGTACTTC.

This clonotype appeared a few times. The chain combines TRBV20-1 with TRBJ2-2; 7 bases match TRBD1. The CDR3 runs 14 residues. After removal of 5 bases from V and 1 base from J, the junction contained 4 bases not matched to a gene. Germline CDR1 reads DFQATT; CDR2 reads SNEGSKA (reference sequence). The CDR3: CSASRTGNTGELFF. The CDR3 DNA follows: TGCAGTGCTTCCAGGACAGGGAACACCGGGGAGCTGTTTTTT.

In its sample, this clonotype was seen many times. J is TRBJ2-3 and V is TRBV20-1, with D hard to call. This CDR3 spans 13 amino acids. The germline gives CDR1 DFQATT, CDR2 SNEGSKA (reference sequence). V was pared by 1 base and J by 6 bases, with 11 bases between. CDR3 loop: CSARADPGDTQYF. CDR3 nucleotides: TGCAGTGCTAGAGCCGACCCTGGGGATACGCAGTATTTT.

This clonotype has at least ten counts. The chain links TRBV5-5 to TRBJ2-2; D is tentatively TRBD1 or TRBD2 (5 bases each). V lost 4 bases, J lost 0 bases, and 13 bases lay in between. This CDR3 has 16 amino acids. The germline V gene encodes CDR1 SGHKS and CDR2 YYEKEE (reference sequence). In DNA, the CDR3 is TGTGCCAGCAGCCCGCATGGGACCGCGAACACCGGGGAGCTGTTTTTT. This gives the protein CASSPHGTANTGELFF.

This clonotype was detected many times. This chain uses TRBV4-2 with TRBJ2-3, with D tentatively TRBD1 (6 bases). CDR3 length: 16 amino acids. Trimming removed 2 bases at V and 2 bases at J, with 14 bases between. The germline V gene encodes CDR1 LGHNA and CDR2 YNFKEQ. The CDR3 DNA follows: TGTGCCAGCAGCCAAACATTGGACAGAACCACAGATACGCAGTATTTT. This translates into CASSQTLDRTTDTQYF.

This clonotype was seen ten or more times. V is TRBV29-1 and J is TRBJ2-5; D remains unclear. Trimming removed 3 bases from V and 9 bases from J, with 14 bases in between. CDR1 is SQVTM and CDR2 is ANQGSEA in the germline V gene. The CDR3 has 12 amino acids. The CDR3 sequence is CSVDFQEWSQYF. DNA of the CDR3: TGCAGCGTTGATTTCCAGGAGTGGTCCCAGTACTTC.

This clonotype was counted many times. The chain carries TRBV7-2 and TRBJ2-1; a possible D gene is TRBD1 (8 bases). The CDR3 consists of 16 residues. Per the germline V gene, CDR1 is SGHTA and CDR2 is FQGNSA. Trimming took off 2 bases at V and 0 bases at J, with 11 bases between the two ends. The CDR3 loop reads CASSLSGTGSYNEQFF. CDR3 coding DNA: TGTGCCAGCAGCTTAAGCGGGACAGGCTCCTACAATGAGCAGTTCTTC.

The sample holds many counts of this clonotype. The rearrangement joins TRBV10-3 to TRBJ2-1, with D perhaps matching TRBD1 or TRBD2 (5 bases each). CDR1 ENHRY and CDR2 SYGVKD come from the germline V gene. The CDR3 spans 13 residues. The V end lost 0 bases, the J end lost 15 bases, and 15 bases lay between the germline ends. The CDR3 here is CAISESPSWGWFF. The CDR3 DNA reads TGTGCCATCAGTGAGTCGCCTTCATGGGGGTGGTTCTTC.

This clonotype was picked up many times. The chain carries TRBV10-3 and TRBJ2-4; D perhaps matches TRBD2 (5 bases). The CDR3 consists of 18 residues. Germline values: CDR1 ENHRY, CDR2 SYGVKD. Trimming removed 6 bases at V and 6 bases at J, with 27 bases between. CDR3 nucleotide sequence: TGTGCCATCAGCTACTACCCACTAGAAGAGGTAGTCGGAAACATTCAGTACTTC. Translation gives CAISYYPLEEVVGNIQYF.

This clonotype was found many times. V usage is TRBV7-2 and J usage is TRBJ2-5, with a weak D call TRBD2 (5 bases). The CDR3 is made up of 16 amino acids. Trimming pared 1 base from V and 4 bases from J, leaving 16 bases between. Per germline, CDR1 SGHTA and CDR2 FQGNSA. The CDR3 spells CASSLVEGLAGETQYF. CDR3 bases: TGTGCCAGCAGCTTAGTCGAAGGGCTGGCGGGAGAGACCCAGTACTTC.

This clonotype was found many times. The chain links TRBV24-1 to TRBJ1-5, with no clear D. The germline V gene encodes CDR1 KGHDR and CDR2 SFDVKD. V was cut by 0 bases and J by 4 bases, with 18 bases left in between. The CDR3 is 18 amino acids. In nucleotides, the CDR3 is TGTGCCACCAGTGATTTGACGACCACGGCCGCCCGGAATCAGCCCCAGCATTTT. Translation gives CATSDLTTTAARNQPQHF.

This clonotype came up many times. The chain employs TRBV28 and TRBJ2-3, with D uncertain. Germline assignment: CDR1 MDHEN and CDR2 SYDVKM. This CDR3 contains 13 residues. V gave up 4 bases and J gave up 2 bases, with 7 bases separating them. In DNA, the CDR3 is TGTGCCAGCAGTTCACCTCCCACAGATACGCAGTATTTT. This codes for CASSSPPTDTQYF. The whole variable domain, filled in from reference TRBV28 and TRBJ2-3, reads DVKVTQSSRYLVKRTGEKVFLECVQDMDHENMFWYRQDPGLGLRLIYFSYDVKMKEKGDIPEGYSVSREKKERFSLILESASTNQTSMYLCASSSPPTDTQYFGPGTRLTVL.

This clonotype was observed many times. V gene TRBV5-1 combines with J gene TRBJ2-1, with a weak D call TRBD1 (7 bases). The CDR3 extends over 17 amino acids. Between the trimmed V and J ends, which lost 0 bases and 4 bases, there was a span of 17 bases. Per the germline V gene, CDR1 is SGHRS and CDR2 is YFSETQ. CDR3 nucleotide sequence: TGCGCCAGCAGCTTGGCTCCCCAGGGGGGAAGTTACAATGAGCAGTTCTTC. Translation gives CASSLAPQGGSYNEQFF.

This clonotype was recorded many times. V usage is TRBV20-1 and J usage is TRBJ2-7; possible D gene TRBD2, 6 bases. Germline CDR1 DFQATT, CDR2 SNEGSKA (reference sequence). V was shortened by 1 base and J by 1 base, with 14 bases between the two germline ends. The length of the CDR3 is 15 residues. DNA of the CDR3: TGCAGTGCTAGAGCCCGGGGACGGGAGTCCTACGAGCAGTACTTC. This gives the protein CSARARGRESYEQYF.

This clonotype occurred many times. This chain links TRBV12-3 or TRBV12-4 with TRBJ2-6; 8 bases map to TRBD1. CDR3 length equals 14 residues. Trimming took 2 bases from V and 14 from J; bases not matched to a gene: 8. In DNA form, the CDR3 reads TGTGCCAGCAGTTTAATGACAGGGGTTCTTCTCCTGACTTTC. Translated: CASSLMTGVLLLTF.

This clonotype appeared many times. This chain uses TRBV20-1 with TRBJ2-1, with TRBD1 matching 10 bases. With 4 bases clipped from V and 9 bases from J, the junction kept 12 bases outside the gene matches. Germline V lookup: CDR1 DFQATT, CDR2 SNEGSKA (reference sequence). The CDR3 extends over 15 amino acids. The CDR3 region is CSATTVWDRGGEQFF. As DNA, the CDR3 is TGCAGTGCTACGACTGTTTGGGACAGGGGTGGTGAGCAGTTCTTC.

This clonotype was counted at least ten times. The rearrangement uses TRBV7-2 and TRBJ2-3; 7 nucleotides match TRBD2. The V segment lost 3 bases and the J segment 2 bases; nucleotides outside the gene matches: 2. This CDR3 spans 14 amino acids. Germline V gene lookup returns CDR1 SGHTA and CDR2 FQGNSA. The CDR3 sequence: CASSFSGDTDTQYF. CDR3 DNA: TGTGCCAGCAGCTTCAGCGGGGACACAGATACGCAGTATTTT.

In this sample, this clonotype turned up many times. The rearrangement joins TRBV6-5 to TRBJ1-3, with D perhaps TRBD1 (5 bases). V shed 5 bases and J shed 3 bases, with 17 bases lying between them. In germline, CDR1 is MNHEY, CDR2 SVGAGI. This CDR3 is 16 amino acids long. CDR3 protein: CASSRDSGQVGNTIYF. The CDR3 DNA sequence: TGTGCCAGCAGTCGAGACAGTGGGCAGGTTGGAAACACCATATATTTT.

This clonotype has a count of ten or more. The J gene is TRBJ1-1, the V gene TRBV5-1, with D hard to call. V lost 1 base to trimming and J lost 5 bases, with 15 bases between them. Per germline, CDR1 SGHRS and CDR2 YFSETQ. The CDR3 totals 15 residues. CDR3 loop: CASSLSVVSRTEAFF. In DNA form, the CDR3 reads TGCGCCAGCAGCTTGTCAGTAGTGAGTCGGACTGAAGCTTTCTTT.

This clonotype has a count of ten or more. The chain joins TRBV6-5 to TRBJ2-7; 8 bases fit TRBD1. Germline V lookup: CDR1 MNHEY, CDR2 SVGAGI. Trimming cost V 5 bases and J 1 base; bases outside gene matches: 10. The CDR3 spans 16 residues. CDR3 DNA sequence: TGTGCCAGCAGTATTTCACAGGGGGACACATCCTACGAGCAGTACTTC. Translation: CASSISQGDTSYEQYF.

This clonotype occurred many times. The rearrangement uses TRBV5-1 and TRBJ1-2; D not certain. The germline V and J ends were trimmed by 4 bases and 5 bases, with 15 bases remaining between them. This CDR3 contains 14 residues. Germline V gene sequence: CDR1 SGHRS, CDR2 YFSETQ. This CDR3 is CASSPLGRPYGYTF. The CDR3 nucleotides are TGCGCCAGCAGCCCGCTAGGACGGCCGTATGGCTACACCTTC.

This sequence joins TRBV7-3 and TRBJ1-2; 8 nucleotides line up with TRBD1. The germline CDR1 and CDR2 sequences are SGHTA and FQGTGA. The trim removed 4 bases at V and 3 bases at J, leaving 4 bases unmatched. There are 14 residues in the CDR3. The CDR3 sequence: CASSSQDRDYGYTF. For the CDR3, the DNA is TGTGCCAGCAGCTCCCAGGACAGGGACTATGGCTACACCTTC.

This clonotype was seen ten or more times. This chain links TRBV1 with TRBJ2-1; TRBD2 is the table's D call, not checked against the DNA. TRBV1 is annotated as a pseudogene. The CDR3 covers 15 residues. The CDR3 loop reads CTSQFLAGPYNEQFF. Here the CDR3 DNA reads TGCACCAGCCAATTTTTAGCGGGGCCATACAATGAGCAGTTCTTC.

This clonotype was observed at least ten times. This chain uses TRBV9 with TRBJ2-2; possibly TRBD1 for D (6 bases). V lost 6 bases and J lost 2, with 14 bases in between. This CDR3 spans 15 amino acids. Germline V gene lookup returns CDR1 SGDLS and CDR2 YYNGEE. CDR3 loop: CASTRGTTNTGELFF. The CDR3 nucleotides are TGTGCCAGCACCCGAGGGACAACCAACACCGGGGAGCTGTTTTTT.

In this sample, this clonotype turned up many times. The CDR3 DNA sequence: TGTGCCAGCAGCGCAACAGGAGGTGGGGCCAACGTCCTGACTTTC. Translation: CASSATGGGANVLTF. The genes are TRBV11-2 and TRBJ2-6; D assignment may be TRBD1 or TRBD2 (5 bases each). Trimming removed 5 bases at V and 3 bases at J, with 11 bases between. The CDR3 length is 15 residues. CDR1 SGHAT and CDR2 FQNNGV come from the germline V gene.

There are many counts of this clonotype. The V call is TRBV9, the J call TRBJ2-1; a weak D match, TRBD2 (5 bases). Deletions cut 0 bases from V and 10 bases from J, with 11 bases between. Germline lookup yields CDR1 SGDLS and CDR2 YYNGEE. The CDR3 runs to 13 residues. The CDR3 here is CASSVGDYGEQFF. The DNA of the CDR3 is TGTGCCAGCAGCGTAGGTGACTATGGCGAGCAGTTCTTC.